This T cell receptor (beta chain) was sequenced in a study of cytomegalovirus exposure and HLA in healthy donors. Study outcomes and limitations: In the roughly 120 validation repertoires, a later analysis found that first-cohort TCR clusters tended to co-occur. The study designated fewer than 200 TCR beta chains cytomegalovirus-associated. The classifier, whose performance was assessed in both the original and validation cohorts, reportedly diagnosed cytomegalovirus status with high specificity and sensitivity.

CDR1 and CDR2 from the germline V gene are MNHEY and SVGAGI. V was clipped by 2 bases and J by 8 bases; unmatched bases: 6. This CDR3 region has 15 residues. Generated by immunoSEQ multiplex PCR, the TCRdb table keeps only in-frame clones and is missing some. The sample lists hundreds of thousands of clones, roughly 80% occurring once. A note on this clone: The antigen remains unidentified.

The TCR originated in a young woman in good health and CMV-seronegative. The chain employs TRBV6-5 and TRBJ2-4; the match to TRBD2 covers 10 bases. The material sequenced was PBMCs. The CDR3 sequence is CASSYGSGGMDIQYF. DNA of the CDR3: TGTGCCAGCAGTTACGGTAGCGGGGGGATGGACATTCAGTACTTC.